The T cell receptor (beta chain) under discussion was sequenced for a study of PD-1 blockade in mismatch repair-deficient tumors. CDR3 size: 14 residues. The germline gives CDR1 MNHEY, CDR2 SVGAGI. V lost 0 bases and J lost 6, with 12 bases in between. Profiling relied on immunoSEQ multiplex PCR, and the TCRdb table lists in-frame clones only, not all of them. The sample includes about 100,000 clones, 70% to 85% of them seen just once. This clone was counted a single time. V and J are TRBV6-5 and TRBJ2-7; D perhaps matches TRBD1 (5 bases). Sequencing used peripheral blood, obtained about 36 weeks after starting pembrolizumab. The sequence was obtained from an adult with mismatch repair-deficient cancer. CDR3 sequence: CASSYSQAPGEQYF. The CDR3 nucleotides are TGTGCCAGCAGTTACTCACAGGCGCCTGGCGAGCAGTACTTC.